This entry concerns a single T cell receptor beta chain. Its target is not known. Clones were sequenced by immunoSEQ multiplex PCR, and TCRdb holds only the in-frame ones, with some missing. The table shows roughly 110,000 clones, with 65% to 85% occurring only once. The entry originates in a study of T cell responses to AZD1222 COVID-19 vaccine. Study-wide background: The study pooled second doses at about 4 or about 12 weeks.

Study results and caveats: Spike as a whole was targeted by vaccine-associated CD4 TCRs, dominant at 160-218 and 743-854. There were mostly white British donors and more females than males, and clonal diversity was possibly underestimated. Spike-specific TCRs gained breadth and depth after people received two AZD1222 doses.

This clonotype originated in an adult in good health. The sequencing here drew on peripheral blood, taken on day 0 of AZD1222 vaccination.

The CDR3 region is CASSEADWSQETQYF. CDR3 DNA sequence: TGTGCCAGCAGTGAAGCAGACTGGTCGCAAGAGACCCAGTACTTC. The chain uses TRBV6-1 and TRBJ2-5; D call uncertain. V gave up 0 bases and J gave up 2 bases, with 10 bases separating them. CDR1 and CDR2 from the germline V gene are MNHNS and SASEGT. The CDR3 is made up of 15 amino acids.